This entry features one T cell receptor (beta chain) sequence. Per the germline V gene, CDR1 is LGHDT and CDR2 is YNNKEL (reference sequence). The CDR3 consists of 13 residues. V gave up 4 bases and J gave up 8 bases; unmatched junction bases: 6. The sample originates from a study of blood T cell repertoires in COVID-19. Original processing notes: How many nucleated cells were present was estimated from reference gene primer amplification. TCRdb's table, derived via immunoSEQ multiplex PCR, lists solely in-frame clones and lacks some. V, J and clone size were drawn from that table, and D and trimming were deduced from the DNA. The repertoire holds 150,000 to 200,000 clones, with 85% to 90% as singletons.

The TCR originated in a man aged 18 to 29 with active or convalescent COVID-19. The chain couples TRBV3-1 (or the pseudogene TRBV3-2) to TRBJ1-2; TRBD1 aligns across 8 bases. Sequencing input: peripheral blood. The CDR3 sequence: CASSPGRGLGYTF. The CDR3 nucleotides read TGTGCCAGCAGCCCCGGCAGGGGGCTAGGCTACACCTTC.